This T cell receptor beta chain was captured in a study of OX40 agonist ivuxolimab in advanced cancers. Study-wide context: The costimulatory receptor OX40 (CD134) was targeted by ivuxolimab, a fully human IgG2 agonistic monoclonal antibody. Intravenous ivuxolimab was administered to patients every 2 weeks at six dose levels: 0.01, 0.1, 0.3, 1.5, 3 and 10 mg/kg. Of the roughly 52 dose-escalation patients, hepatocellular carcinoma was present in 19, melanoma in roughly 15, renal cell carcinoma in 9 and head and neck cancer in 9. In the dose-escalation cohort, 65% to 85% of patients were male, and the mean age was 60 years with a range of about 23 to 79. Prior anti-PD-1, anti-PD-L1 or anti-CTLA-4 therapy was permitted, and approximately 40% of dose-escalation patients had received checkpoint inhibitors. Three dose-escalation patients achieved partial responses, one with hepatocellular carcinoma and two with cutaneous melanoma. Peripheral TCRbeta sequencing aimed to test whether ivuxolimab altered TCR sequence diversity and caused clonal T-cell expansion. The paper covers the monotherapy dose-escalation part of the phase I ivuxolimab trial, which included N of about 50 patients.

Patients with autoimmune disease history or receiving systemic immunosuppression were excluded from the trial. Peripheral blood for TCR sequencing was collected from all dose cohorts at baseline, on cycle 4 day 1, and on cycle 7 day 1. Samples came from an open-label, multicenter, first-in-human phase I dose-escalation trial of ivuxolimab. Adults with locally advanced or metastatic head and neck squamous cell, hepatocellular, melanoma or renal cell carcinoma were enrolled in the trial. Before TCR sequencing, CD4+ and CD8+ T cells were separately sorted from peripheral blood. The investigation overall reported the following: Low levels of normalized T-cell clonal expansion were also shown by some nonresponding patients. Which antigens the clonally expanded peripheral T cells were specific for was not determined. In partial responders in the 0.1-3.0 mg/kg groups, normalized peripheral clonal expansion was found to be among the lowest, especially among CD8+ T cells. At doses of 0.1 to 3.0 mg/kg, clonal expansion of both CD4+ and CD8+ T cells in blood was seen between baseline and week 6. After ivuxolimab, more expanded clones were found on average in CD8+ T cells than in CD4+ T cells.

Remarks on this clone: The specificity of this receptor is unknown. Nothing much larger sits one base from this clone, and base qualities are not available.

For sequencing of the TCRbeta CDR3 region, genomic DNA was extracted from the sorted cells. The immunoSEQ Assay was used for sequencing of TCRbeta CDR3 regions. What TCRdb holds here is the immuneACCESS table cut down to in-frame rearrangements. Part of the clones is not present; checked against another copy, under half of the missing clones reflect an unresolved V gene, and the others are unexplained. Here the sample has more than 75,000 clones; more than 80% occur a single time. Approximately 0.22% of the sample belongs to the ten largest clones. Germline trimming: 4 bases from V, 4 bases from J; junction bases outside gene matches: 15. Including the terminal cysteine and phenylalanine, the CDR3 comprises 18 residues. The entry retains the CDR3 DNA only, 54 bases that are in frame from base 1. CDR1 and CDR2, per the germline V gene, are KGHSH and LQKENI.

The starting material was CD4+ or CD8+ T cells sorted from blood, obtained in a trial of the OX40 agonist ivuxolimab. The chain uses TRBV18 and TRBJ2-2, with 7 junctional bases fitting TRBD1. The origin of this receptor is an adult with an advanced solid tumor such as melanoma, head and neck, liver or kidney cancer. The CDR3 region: CASSLSPRGRGTTGELFF. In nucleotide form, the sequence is TGTGCCAGCTCACTCTCACCCCGAGGCAGGGGGACCACCGGGGAGCTGTTTTTT.